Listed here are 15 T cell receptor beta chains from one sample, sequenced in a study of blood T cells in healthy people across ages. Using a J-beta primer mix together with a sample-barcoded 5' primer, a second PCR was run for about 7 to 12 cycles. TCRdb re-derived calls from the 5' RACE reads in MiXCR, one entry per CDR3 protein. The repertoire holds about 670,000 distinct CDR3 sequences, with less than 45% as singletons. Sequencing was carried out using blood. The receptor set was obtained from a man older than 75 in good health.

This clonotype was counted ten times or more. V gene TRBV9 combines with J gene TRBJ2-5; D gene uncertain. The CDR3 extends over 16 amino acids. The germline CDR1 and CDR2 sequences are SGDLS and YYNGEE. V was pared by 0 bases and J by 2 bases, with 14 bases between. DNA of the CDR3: TGTGCCAGCAGCGTAGCTGTAACCGGACGGCAAGAGACCCAGTACTTC. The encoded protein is CASSVAVTGRQETQYF.

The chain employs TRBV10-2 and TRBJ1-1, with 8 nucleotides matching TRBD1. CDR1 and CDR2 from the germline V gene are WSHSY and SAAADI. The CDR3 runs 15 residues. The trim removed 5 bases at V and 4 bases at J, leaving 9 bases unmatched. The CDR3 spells CASSTPTGAATEAFF. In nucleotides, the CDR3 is TGCGCCAGCAGTACCCCGACAGGGGCGGCCACTGAAGCTTTCTTT.

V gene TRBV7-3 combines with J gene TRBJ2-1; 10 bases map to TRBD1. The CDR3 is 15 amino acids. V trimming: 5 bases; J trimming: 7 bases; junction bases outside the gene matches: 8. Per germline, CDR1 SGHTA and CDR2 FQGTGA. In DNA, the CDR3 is TGTGCCAGCAGCCCTCGACAGGGGGCTCAAAATGAGCAGTTCTTC. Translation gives CASSPRQGAQNEQFF.

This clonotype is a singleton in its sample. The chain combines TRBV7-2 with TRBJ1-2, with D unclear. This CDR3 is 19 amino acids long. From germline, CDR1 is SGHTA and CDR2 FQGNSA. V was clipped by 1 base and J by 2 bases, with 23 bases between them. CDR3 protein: CASSLDFFEDLNPNYGYTF. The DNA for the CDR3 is TGTGCCAGCAGCTTAGATTTTTTTGAGGACCTCAACCCGAACTATGGCTACACCTTC.

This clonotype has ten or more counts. DNA of the CDR3: TGTGCCAGCAGTTTTTCGCGCCCCAGGTGGGACAACGTCCTGACTTTC. This translates into CASSFSRPRWDNVLTF. The chain couples TRBV27 to TRBJ2-6; D not resolved. The CDR3 is made up of 16 amino acids. V lost 3 bases and J 9 bases, leaving 18 bases between the germline ends. Germline lookup yields CDR1 MNHEY and CDR2 SMNVEV (reference sequence).

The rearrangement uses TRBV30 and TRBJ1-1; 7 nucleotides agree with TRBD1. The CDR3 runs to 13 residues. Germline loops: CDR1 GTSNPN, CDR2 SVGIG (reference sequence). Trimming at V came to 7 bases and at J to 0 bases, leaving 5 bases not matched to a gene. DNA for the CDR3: TGTGCCTCGGACAGGCGTATGAACACTGAAGCTTTCTTT. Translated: CASDRRMNTEAFF. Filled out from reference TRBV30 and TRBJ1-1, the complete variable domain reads SQTIHQWPATLVQPVGSPLSLECTVEGTSNPNLYWYRQAAGRGLQLLFYSVGIGQISSEVPQNLSASRPQDRQFILSSKKLLLSDSGFYLCASDRRMNTEAFFGQGTRLTVV.

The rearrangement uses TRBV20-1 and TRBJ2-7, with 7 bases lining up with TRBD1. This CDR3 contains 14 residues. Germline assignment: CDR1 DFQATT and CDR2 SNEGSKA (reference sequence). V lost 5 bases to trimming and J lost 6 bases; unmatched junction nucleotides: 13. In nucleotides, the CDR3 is TGCAGTGCTCTCGACAGGGCGTTTTTTGGCGAGCAGTACTTC. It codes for CSALDRAFFGEQYF.

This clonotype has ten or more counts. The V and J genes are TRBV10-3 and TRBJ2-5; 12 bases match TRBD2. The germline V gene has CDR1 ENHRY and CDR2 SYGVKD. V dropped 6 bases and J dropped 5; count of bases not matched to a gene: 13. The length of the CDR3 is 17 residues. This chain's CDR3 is CAIRPPTSGRSGETQYF. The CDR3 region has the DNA TGTGCCATCAGACCACCAACTAGCGGGAGGTCCGGCGAGACCCAGTACTTC.

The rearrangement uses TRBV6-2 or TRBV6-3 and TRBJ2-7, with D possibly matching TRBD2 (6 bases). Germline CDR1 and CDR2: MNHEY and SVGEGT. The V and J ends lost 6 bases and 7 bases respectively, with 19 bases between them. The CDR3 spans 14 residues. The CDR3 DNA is TGTGCCAGCAGGACAGAGAGGGACTTCAATGAGCAGTACTTC. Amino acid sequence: CASRTERDFNEQYF.

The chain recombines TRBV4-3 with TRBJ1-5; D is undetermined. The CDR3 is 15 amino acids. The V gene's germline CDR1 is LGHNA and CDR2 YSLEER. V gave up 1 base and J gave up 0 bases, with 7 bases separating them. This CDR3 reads CASSQAEISNQPQHF. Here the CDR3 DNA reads TGCGCCAGCAGCCAAGCGGAAATTAGCAATCAGCCCCAGCATTTT.

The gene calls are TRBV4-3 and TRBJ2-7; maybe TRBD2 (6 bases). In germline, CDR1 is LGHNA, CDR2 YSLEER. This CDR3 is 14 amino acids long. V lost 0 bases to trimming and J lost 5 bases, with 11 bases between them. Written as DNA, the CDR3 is TGCGCCAGCAGCCAAGATCAGGCTAGCGACGAGCAGTACTTC. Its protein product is CASSQDQASDEQYF.

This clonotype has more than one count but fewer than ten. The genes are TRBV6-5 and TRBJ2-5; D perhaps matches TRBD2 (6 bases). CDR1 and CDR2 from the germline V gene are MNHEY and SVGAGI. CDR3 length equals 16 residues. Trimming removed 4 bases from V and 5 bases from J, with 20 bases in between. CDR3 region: CASSFHAPSRGETQYF. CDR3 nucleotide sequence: TGTGCCAGCAGTTTTCACGCCCCCTCTCGGGGGGAGACCCAGTACTTC.

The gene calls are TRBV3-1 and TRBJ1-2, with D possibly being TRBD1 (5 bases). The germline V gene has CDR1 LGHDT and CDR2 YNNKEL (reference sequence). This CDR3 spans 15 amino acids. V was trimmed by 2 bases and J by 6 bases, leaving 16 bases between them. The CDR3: CASSQRAVRGNGYTF. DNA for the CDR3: TGTGCCAGCAGCCAAAGGGCGGTGAGGGGTAATGGCTACACCTTC.

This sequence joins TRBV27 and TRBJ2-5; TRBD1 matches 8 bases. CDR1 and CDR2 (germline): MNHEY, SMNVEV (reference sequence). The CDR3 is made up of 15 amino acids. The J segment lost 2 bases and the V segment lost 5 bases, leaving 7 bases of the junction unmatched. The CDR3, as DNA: TGTGCCAGCAGTCCAGGGGGCGGATATCAAGAGACCCAGTACTTC. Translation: CASSPGGGYQETQYF.

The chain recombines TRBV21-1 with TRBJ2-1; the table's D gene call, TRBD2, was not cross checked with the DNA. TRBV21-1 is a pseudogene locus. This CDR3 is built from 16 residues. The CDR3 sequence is CASSPLGLPIKETQFF. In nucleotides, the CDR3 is TGTGCCAGCAGCCCCTTGGGACTACCTATAAAAGAGACCCAGTTCTTC.